These T cell receptor beta chains were read from a single sample in a study of cytomegalovirus exposure and HLA in healthy donors. Assay: immunoSEQ multiplex PCR; the TCRdb copy retains only in-frame clones and omits some. The sample shows over 150,000 clones, roughly 86% of them seen only once. The sequenced sample consisted of PBMCs. The receptors were sampled from a human donor in good health. CDR3s include the opening cysteine and the closing phenylalanine or tryptophan. The order of the fields is J gene, clone size, D gene, V gene, CDR3 DNA, CDR3 protein. D genes are given only for firm matches. Rows may omit the clone size; those that give it use once, few, many or a size class.

>TRBJ1-2|once|TRBD1|TRBV18
TGTGCCAGCTCGCTCGACAGGGAAAGGGGCTACACCTTC
CASSLDRERGYTF
>TRBJ1-5|once|TRBD1|TRBV2
TGTGCCAGCAGTGAAGACAGGGGGGCTCAGCCCCAGCATTTT
CASSEDRGAQPQHF
>TRBJ1-2|-|-|TRBV9
TGTGCCAGCAGCGTAGGGGCCGAAACTAACTATGGCTACACCTTC
CASSVGAETNYGYTF
>TRBJ2-3|once|TRBD2|TRBV9
TGTGCCAGCAGCGGACCGCTAGCGGGAGGGCCTGGAGATACGCAGTATTTT
CASSGPLAGGPGDTQYF
>TRBJ2-5|-|-|TRBV5-5
TGTGCCAGCAGCTTACCCCCAGGGGTTCAAGAGACCCAGTACTTC
CASSLPPGVQETQYF
>TRBJ2-7|-|-|TRBV28
TGTGCCAGCAGTTTTGGCGGGGAGACCTACGAGCAGTACTTC
CASSFGGETYEQYF
>TRBJ1-3|-|-|TRBV25-1
TGTGCCAGCAGTGAACGATTCTCAGGGGACACCATATATTTT
CASSERFSGDTIYF
>TRBJ1-2|-|TRBD1|TRBV27
TGTGCCAGCAGTTTAGGGGACAGTACTAACTATGGCTACACCTTC
CASSLGDSTNYGYTF
>TRBJ1-2|-|-|TRBV30
TGTGCCTGGAGCGTCTCGACGAGAGGGAGTGGCTACACCTTC
CAWSVSTRGSGYTF
>TRBJ2-3|-|-|TRBV7-9
TGTGCCAGCAGCACGTCAAAGGACTTTGGGGATACGCAGTATTTT
CASSTSKDFGDTQYF
>TRBJ1-1|few|-|TRBV29-1
TGCAGCGCCTACAGGGATATGAACACTGAAGCTTTCTTT
CSAYRDMNTEAFF
>TRBJ1-2|once|TRBD1|TRBV5-4
TGTGCCAGCAGCTTAGGACAGGACGAGAACTATGGCTACACCTTC
CASSLGQDENYGYTF
>TRBJ2-2|-|TRBD1|TRBV28
TGTGCCAGCAGCGTGACAGGGAAAGGTCCCACCGGGGAGCTGTTTTTT
CASSVTGKGPTGELFF
>TRBJ1-2|-|-|TRBV6-5
TGTGCCAGCAGTGCCGGGACTCCCCATGGCTACACCTTC
CASSAGTPHGYTF
>TRBJ2-1|-|-|TRBV6-1
TGTGCCAGCAGTGAAGAACAGCTCTACAATGAGCAGTTCTTC
CASSEEQLYNEQFF
>TRBJ2-7|-|-|TRBV27
TGTGCCAGCGGTTTACGACGGGTCGGGGCCTACGAGCAGTACTTC
CASGLRRVGAYEQYF
>TRBJ1-1|-|-|TRBV14
TGTGCCAGCAGCCAAGAAGCGCTTACGAACACTGAAGCTTTCTTT
CASSQEALTNTEAFF
>TRBJ2-2|-|TRBD1|TRBV5-1
TGCGCCAGCAGCCCGGGACAGGGGGTCGAGACCGGGGAGCTGTTTTTT
CASSPGQGVETGELFF
>TRBJ2-7|-|-|TRBV7-9
TGTGCCAGCAGCTTGTATTCAGGGGCTCGAGACGAGCAGTACTTC
CASSLYSGARDEQYF
>TRBJ1-4|-|-|TRBV7-8
TGTGCCAGCAGCCGGCTCTCTGGAGCTATTGAAAAACTGTTTTTT
CASSRLSGAIEKLFF
>TRBJ1-2|-|TRBD1|TRBV4-2
TGTGCCAGCAGCCAAGAGATGACAGGGGGTTATGGCTACACCTTC
CASSQEMTGGYGYTF
>TRBJ2-1|-|-|TRBV7-2
TGTGCCAGCAGGAGGGCAGGGGACAATGAGCAGTTCTTC
CASRRAGDNEQFF
>TRBJ1-4|-|-|TRBV5-6
TGTGCCAGCAGCTTGGGAGGGACTTGGGAACTGTTTTTT
CASSLGGTWELFF
>TRBJ2-1|once|TRBD2|TRBV28
TGTGCCAGCAGTCAGCGGGAGGGCCCCTACAATGAGCAGTTCTTC
CASSQREGPYNEQFF
>TRBJ2-7|-|-|TRBV7-2
TGTGCCAGCAGCTTAGGTGGTCCGGGTTCCTACGAGCAGTACTTC
CASSLGGPGSYEQYF
>TRBJ1-1|-|-|TRBV2
TGTGCCAGCAGTGGTTGGGGAAGGGGAACTGAAGCTTTCTTT
CASSGWGRGTEAFF
>TRBJ2-3|-|TRBD1|TRBV29-1
TGCAGCGTTGATGCAGGGGGCCTGGGCGATACGCAGTATTTT
CSVDAGGLGDTQYF
>TRBJ2-1|-|TRBD2|TRBV5-1
TGCGCCAGCAGCCGAGGGGGACTAGGACTTGGCAATGAGCAGTTCTTC
CASSRGGLGLGNEQFF
>TRBJ2-3|-|TRBD1|TRBV14
TGTGCCAGCAGCCCATGGACAGGGGGCGGCCCAGATACGCAGTATTTT
CASSPWTGGGPDTQYF
>TRBJ2-1|-|TRBD2|TRBV2
TGTGCCAGCAGTGAAAGCAGCGGGGGGGTGAATGAGCAGTTCTTC
CASSESSGGVNEQFF
>TRBJ2-7|-|TRBD2|TRBV6-6
TGTGCCAGCAGTTACGGGACTAGCGGGGCGCCCGAGCAGTACTTC
CASSYGTSGAPEQYF
>TRBJ1-1|-|-|TRBV10-3
TGTGCCATCAGTGCGTTGGGGGGCACTGAAGCTTTCTTT
CAISALGGTEAFF
>TRBJ2-7|-|TRBD1|TRBV9
TGTGCCAGCAGCGACCGGGACAGCTTCTACGAGCAGTACTTC
CASSDRDSFYEQYF
>TRBJ2-3|-|-|TRBV11-2
TGTGCCAGCAGCACAGAGGGGGGGCGAGAAGATACGCAGTATTTT
CASSTEGGREDTQYF
>TRBJ1-2|-|TRBD1|TRBV9
TGTGCCAGCAGCGTAGGCTTAGGGACAGGCTCTGGTGGCTACACCTTC
CASSVGLGTGSGGYTF
>TRBJ2-2|once|TRBD2|TRBV11-1
TGTGCCAGCAGCTTACTAGCGGACACCGGGGAGCTGTTTTTT
CASSLLADTGELFF
>TRBJ2-7|-|-|TRBV6-5
TGTGCCAGCAGTTACCGGGGGAGCTCCTACGAGCAGTACTTC
CASSYRGSSYEQYF
>TRBJ1-1|-|-|TRBV15
TGTGCCACCAGCAGAGATCCTAGGACAGAAGCTTTCTTT
CATSRDPRTEAFF
>TRBJ1-1|-|-|TRBV6-6
TGTGCCAGCAGCCCACGGGGAGGGAAAACTGAAGCTTTCTTT
CASSPRGGKTEAFF
>TRBJ2-3|-|TRBD2|TRBV7-3
TGTGCCAGCAGCCCGTTAGCGGGAGCCACAGATACGCAGTATTTT
CASSPLAGATDTQYF
>TRBJ2-2|once|TRBD2|TRBV5-5
TGTGCCAGCAGCCCTTTTCTACTAGCGCCAAACACCGGGGAGCTGTTTTTT
CASSPFLLAPNTGELFF
>TRBJ1-3|once|-|TRBV9
TGTGCCAGCAGCCCCGAGGTGTGGGGAAACACCATATATTTT
CASSPEVWGNTIYF